This T cell receptor beta chain was found in a study of memory CD4+ T cells and cytomegalovirus serostatus. V shed 4 bases and J shed 4 bases, with 17 bases lying between them. The CDR3 spans 15 residues. The germline CDR1 and CDR2 sequences are SGHRS and YFSETQ. Points from the study as a whole: A US-trained random forest predicted CMV serostatus with median AUC around 0.9.

This table comes from immunoSEQ multiplex PCR, and its TCRdb copy is limited to in-frame clones, with some not included. Among 45,000 to 65,000 clones listed, 82% were seen once. Single viable CD3+CD4+CD8-CD45RO+ cells were sorted as the memory CD4+ T cells. Regarding this clone: Its antigen is undetermined.

This chain links TRBV5-1 with TRBJ1-2, with D perhaps matching TRBD1 (5 bases). The source is an adult in good health and CMV-seronegative. Sequenced material: memory CD4+ T cells from blood. The CDR3 bases are TGCGCCAGCAGCGCCGACCCCGACAGCCTCTATGGCTACACCTTC. This codes for CASSADPDSLYGYTF.